These 20 T cell receptor beta chains share one sample of origin, sequenced in a study of CD4+ T cells in melanoma. Clones were sequenced by immunoSEQ multiplex PCR, and TCRdb holds only the in-frame ones, with some missing. This sample yields 15,000 or so clones, of which approximately 88% are seen a single time; roughly 6.6% belongs to the top ten. Sequenced sample: cells from a culture (not recorded whether cultured in vitro). These receptors were taken from a human donor with melanoma.

The chain is built from TRBV4-1 and TRBJ2-7; D remains unclear. CDR3 length: 17 residues. Looked up from germline, CDR1 is MGHRA and CDR2 is YSYEKL. Trimming pared 3 bases from V and 4 bases from J, leaving 22 bases between. This CDR3 is CASSHALIVGSRYEQYF. For the CDR3, the DNA is TGCGCCAGCAGCCACGCTCTAATAGTGGGAAGTAGGTACGAGCAGTACTTC.

This clone was counted a few times. This chain connects TRBV7-9 to TRBJ1-2, with D uncertain. The V gene lost 6 bases and the J gene lost 2 bases, with 10 bases spanning the gap. Germline assignment: CDR1 SEHNR and CDR2 FQNEAQ (reference sequence). The CDR3 totals 13 residues. The CDR3 DNA reads TGTGCCAGCAGTTGGACCGAGAACTATGGCTACACCTTC. Protein: CASSWTENYGYTF.

This chain uses TRBV6-1 with TRBJ2-7; TRBD1 matches 7 bases. Germline V gives CDR1 MNHNS, CDR2 SASEGT. CDR3 length: 15 amino acids. V was clipped by 2 bases and J by 0 bases; unmatched bases: 4. The CDR3 reads CASSEQGTASYEQYF. As DNA, the CDR3 is TGTGCCAGCAGTGAACAGGGGACAGCCTCCTACGAGCAGTACTTC.

The rearrangement links TRBV5-1 to TRBJ1-4, with D possibly being TRBD1 (5 bases). Germline CDR1 reads SGHRS; CDR2 reads YFSETQ. Trimming removed 5 bases from V and 6 bases from J, with 20 bases in between. The CDR3 is 16 amino acids. The CDR3 bases are TGCGCCAGCAGGCCGAATGTCGCAGGGAAATATGAAAAACTGTTTTTT. This sequence encodes CASRPNVAGKYEKLFF.

V and J are TRBV13 and TRBJ1-1; 11 positions match TRBD1. The CDR3 totals 17 residues. The V gene end was trimmed by 5 bases and the J gene end by 1 base; junction bases not matched to a gene: 9. Germline V lookup: CDR1 PRHDT, CDR2 FYEKMQ (reference sequence). This CDR3 is CASSPFSGTGGNTEAFF. CDR3 in DNA: TGTGCCAGCAGCCCCTTTTCCGGGACAGGGGGGAACACTGAAGCTTTCTTT.

Points on this clone: The junction departs from germline at one end; a sequencing error may be responsible. The chain recombines TRBV7-7 with TRBJ2-1, with TRBD2 identical over 12 bases. Looked up from germline, CDR1 is SSHAT and CDR2 is FNYEAQ (reference sequence). This CDR3 has 15 amino acids. The CDR3, as DNA: TGTGCTAGCAGCCCCCGACTAGCGGGGGACAATGAGCAGTTCTTC. Protein product: CASSPRLAGDNEQFF.

The chain uses TRBV7-3 and TRBJ2-5; D unresolved. The V end was cut by 5 bases, the J end by 3 bases, with 10 bases between. Per germline, CDR1 SGHTA and CDR2 FQGTGA. The CDR3 has 13 residues. CDR3 bases: TGTGCCAGCAGCGACGCCCGGGAAGAGACCCAGTACTTC. Encoded protein: CASSDAREETQYF. The full variable domain, completed using reference TRBV7-3 and TRBJ2-5, is GAGVSQTPSNKVTEKGKYVELRCDPISGHTALYWYRQSLGQGPEFLIYFQGTGAADDSGLPNDRFFAVRPEGSVSTLKIQRTERGDSAVYLCASSDAREETQYFGPGTRLLVL.

The chain's CDR3 is CASSGGTGVPGELFF. The CDR3 nucleotides are TGTGCCAGCAGCGGAGGGACAGGGGTCCCCGGGGAGCTGTTTTTT. The gene calls are TRBV9 and TRBJ2-2; 10 nucleotides align to TRBD1. The length of the CDR3 is 15 residues. Germline V CDR1 and CDR2: SGDLS, YYNGEE. The V gene end was trimmed by 3 bases and the J gene end by 6 bases; junction bases not matched to a gene: 5.

This clone has just a few counts. The CDR3 loop reads CASNRDNQPQHF. The CDR3 nucleotides are TGTGCCAGCAACAGGGATAATCAGCCCCAGCATTTT. This sequence joins TRBV10-3 and TRBJ1-5, with D possibly TRBD1 on 6 matching bases. This CDR3 has 12 residues. The germline V gene has CDR1 ENHRY and CDR2 SYGVKD. Trimming pared 10 bases from V and 4 bases from J, leaving 11 bases between.

V gene TRBV19 combines with J gene TRBJ1-2; TRBD1 matches at 11 bases. V lost 3 bases and J lost 6; bases outside the gene matches: 6. Germline CDR1 LNHDA, CDR2 SQIVND (reference sequence). The CDR3 spans 15 residues. CDR3 bases: TGTGCCAGTAGTATCCCCGGACAGGGGGCGCATGGCTACACCTTC. This encodes CASSIPGQGAHGYTF. Based on the CDR3 plus reference TRBV19 and TRBJ1-2, the full variable domain is DGGITQSPKYLFRKEGQNVTLSCEQNLNHDAMYWYRQDPGQGLRLIYYSQIVNDFQKGDIAEGYSVSREKKESFPLTVTSAQKNPTAFYLCASSIPGQGAHGYTFGSGTRLTVV.

The chain links TRBV11-2 to TRBJ2-5; the match to TRBD1 covers 7 bases. The germline V gene encodes CDR1 SGHAT and CDR2 FQNNGV. V was pared by 3 bases and J by 5 bases, with 6 bases of the junction left unmatched. This CDR3 spans 14 amino acids. CDR3 residues: CASSFTGAAETQYF. The CDR3 DNA follows: TGTGCCAGCAGCTTCACAGGGGCGGCGGAGACCCAGTACTTC.

The chain joins TRBV7-3 to TRBJ2-5; D gene ambiguous. Trimming stripped 5 bases from V and 5 bases from J, with 12 bases between. Germline-derived CDR1 and CDR2 are SGHTA and FQGTGA. This CDR3 contains 13 residues. The CDR3 spells CASSARPRETQYF. The CDR3 DNA sequence: TGTGCCAGCAGCGCCAGGCCGAGGGAGACCCAGTACTTC.

The chain is built from TRBV7-8 and TRBJ1-1, with 8 bases matching TRBD1. Trimming cost V 1 base and J 10 bases; bases outside gene matches: 5. The CDR3 has 13 amino acids. The germline V gene encodes CDR1 SGHVS and CDR2 FQNEAQ. The CDR3 sequence: CASSLGQGTSAFF. In nucleotides, the CDR3 is TGTGCCAGCAGCTTAGGACAGGGGACATCAGCTTTCTTT.

As DNA, the CDR3 is TGTGCCAGCAGCTTGCGGGTTGCCCAAGAGACCCAGTACTTC. Amino acids: CASSLRVAQETQYF. The genes are TRBV5-4 and TRBJ2-5; D remains ambiguous. Between the trimmed V and J ends, which lost 1 base and 1 base, there was a span of 8 bases. The CDR3 consists of 14 residues. The germline gives CDR1 SGHNT, CDR2 YYREEE (reference sequence).

The rearrangement joins TRBV5-1 to TRBJ2-7, with unresolved D. Looked up from germline, CDR1 is SGHRS and CDR2 is YFSETQ. V was pared by 4 bases and J by 2 bases, with 16 bases between. The CDR3 has 15 residues. The CDR3: CASSPELGMTYEQYF. As DNA, the CDR3 is TGCGCCAGCAGCCCTGAATTGGGGATGACCTACGAGCAGTACTTC.

This sequence joins TRBV30 and TRBJ1-1, with 11 bases matching TRBD1. Trimming cost V 7 bases and J 9 bases; bases outside gene matches: 10. Germline-derived CDR1 and CDR2 are GTSNPN and SVGIG (reference sequence). The CDR3 is 13 amino acids. The CDR3 sequence: CAYARDRGRKAFF. The CDR3 nucleotides read TGTGCCTACGCCCGGGACAGGGGGAGGAAAGCTTTCTTT.

This clone appeared a few times. This rearrangement joins TRBV5-4 to TRBJ1-5; D gene uncertain. This CDR3 is 13 amino acids long. CDR1 and CDR2 from the germline V gene are SGHNT and YYREEE (reference sequence). The germline V and J ends were trimmed by 2 bases and 6 bases, with 9 bases remaining between them. CDR3 amino acids: CASSLGSGQPQHF. As DNA, the CDR3 is TGTGCCAGCAGCTTAGGGAGTGGTCAGCCCCAGCATTTT.

This chain uses TRBV10-3 with TRBJ1-3; no definite D call. V lost 10 bases, J lost 2 bases, and 9 bases lay in between. Germline V gene data show CDR1 as ENHRY and CDR2 as SYGVKD. The CDR3 consists of 12 residues. The CDR3 loop is CATRPAGNTIYF. CDR3 nucleotide sequence: TGTGCCACCCGACCCGCTGGAAACACCATATATTTT.

The V and J genes are TRBV7-9 and TRBJ1-6, with 7 bases fitting TRBD1. Germline trimming cut 0 bases from V and 8 bases from J; bases unmatched to any gene: 4. In germline, CDR1 is SEHNR, CDR2 FQNEAQ (reference sequence). CDR3 size: 15 residues. The CDR3 sequence: CASSLAAGGHSPLHF. The DNA of the CDR3 is TGTGCCAGCAGCTTAGCGGCAGGGGGACATTCACCCCTCCACTTT.

CDR3 in DNA: TGTGCCAGCAGTTCGCAACAGGGGTTTAGGGGAAACACCATATATTTT. Its protein product is CASSSQQGFRGNTIYF. The V call is TRBV27, the J call TRBJ1-3; 7 bases fit TRBD1. V trimming: 4 bases; J trimming: 4 bases; junction bases outside the gene matches: 10. The CDR3 runs to 16 residues. The germline V gene encodes CDR1 MNHEY and CDR2 SMNVEV (reference sequence).